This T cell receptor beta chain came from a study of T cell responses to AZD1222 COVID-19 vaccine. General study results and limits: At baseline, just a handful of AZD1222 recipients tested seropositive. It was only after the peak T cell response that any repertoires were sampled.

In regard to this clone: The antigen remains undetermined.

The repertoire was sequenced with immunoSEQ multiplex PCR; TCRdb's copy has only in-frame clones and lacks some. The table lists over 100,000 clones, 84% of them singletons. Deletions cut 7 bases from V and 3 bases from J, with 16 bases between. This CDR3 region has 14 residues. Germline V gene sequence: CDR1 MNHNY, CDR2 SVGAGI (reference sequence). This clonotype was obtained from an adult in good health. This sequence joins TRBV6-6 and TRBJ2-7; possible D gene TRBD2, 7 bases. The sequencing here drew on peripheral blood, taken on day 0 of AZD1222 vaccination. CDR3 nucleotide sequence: TGTGCCAGCACCCTCCGAGGGGGGGACTACGAGCAGTACTTC. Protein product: CASTLRGGDYEQYF.